This TCR beta chain was profiled in a study of identical twins. In the case of this clonotype: Its antigen is unidentified.

Study-wide results and limits: Findings depended on cross-sectional statistics rather than tracking the same donors. There were fewer insertions in abundant cord blood beta clonotypes, but memory repertoires showed no such pattern.

The germline CDR1 and CDR2 sequences are SEHNR and FQNEAQ (reference sequence). CDR3 length equals 13 residues. V lost 2 bases and J lost 5, with 9 bases in between. TCRdb used MiXCR to reprocess the 5' RACE reads, holding one entry per CDR3 protein. The sample contains hundreds of thousands of distinct CDR3 sequences, more than 9% of which appear only once. The same specimen was also included in a second study, on yellow fever vaccine responses in identical twins.

The V and J genes are TRBV7-9 and TRBJ1-1, with D unresolved. Sequences were obtained from PBMCs. This clonotype was obtained from a woman under 30 in good health. CDR3 bases: TGTGCCAGCAGCTTAAACGGGATTACTGAAGCTTTCTTT. Amino acids: CASSLNGITEAFF.